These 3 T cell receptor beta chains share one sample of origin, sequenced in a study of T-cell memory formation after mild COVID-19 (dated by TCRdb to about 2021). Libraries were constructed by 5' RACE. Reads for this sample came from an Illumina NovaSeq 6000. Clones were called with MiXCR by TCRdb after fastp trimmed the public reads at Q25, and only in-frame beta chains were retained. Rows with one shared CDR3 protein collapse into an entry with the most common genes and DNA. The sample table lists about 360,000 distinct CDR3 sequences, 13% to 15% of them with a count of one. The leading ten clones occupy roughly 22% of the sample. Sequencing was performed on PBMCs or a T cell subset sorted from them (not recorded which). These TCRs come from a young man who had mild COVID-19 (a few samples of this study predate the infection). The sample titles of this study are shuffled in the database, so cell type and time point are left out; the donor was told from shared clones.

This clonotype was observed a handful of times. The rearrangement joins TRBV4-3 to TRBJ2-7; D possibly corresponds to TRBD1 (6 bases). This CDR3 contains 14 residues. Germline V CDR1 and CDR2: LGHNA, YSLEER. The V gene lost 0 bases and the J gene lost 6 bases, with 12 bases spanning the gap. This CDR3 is CASSQEAGEREQYV. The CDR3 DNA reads TGCGCCAGCAGCCAAGAAGCAGGGGAACGCGAGCAGTACGTC.

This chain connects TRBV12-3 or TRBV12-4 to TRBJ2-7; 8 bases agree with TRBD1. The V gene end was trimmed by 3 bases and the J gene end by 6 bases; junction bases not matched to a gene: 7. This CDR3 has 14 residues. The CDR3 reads CASSLQDRVREQYF. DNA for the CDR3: TGTGCCAGCAGTTTGCAGGACAGGGTACGCGAGCAGTACTTC.

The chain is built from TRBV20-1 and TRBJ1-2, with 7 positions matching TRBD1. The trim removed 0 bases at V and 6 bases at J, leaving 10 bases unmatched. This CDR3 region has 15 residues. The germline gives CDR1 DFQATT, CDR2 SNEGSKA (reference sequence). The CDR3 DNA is TGCAGTGCTAGAGAAGGGGGCGGGATTCGGGATGGCTACACCTTC. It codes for CSAREGGGIRDGYTF.